These 21 T cell receptor beta chains originate from one sample sequenced in a study of T cell responses to AZD1222 COVID-19 vaccine. Libraries were prepared by immunoSEQ multiplex PCR; TCRdb keeps only in-frame clonotypes and omits some of them. The table records roughly 96,000 clones, around 89% of them present only once. The specimen was peripheral blood, collected on day 0 of AZD1222 vaccination. Every receptor here comes from an adult in good health.

This chain links TRBV6-6 with TRBJ1-3; no reliable D call. The germline V gene encodes CDR1 MNHNY and CDR2 SVGAGI (reference sequence). CDR3 length: 14 amino acids. Trimming took off 2 bases at V and 8 bases at J, with 13 bases between the two ends. CDR3: CASSYRGTEYTIYF. For the CDR3, the DNA is TGTGCCAGCAGTTACCGGGGTACCGAGTACACCATATATTTT.

CDR3 residues: CASSVDAVSGSYEQYF. CDR3 bases: TGTGCCAGCAGCGTAGACGCGGTCTCAGGCTCCTACGAGCAGTACTTC. The rearrangement joins TRBV9 to TRBJ2-7; no firm D call. From germline, CDR1 is SGDLS and CDR2 YYNGEE. Trimming pared 0 bases from V and 0 bases from J, leaving 13 bases between. The CDR3 runs to 16 residues.

The chain links TRBV5-1 to TRBJ2-1, with D perhaps matching TRBD2 (6 bases). Trimming took off 3 bases at V and 3 bases at J, with 10 bases between the two ends. Germline V gene data show CDR1 as SGHRS and CDR2 as YFSETQ. The CDR3 covers 14 residues. The CDR3 bases are TGCGCCAGCAGCTCGACGGGGGACTACAATGAGCAGTTCTTC. Protein sequence: CASSSTGDYNEQFF. Together with reference TRBV5-1 and TRBJ2-1, the CDR3 gives the full variable domain: KAGVTQTPRYLIKTRGQQVTLSCSPISGHRSVSWYQQTPGQGLQFLFEYFSETQRNKGNFPGRFSGRQFSNSRSEMNVSTLELGDSALYLCASSSTGDYNEQFFGPGTRLTVL.

V gene TRBV2 combines with J gene TRBJ1-5, with 10 positions matching TRBD1. Germline assignment: CDR1 SNHLY and CDR2 FYNNEI. Trimming removed 2 bases from V and 2 bases from J; junction bases left unmatched: 15. The CDR3 runs 20 residues. The CDR3 protein is CASSELAGTGAVTGNQPQHF. The CDR3, as DNA: TGTGCCAGCAGTGAACTCGCCGGGACAGGGGCGGTTACCGGCAATCAGCCCCAGCATTTT.

This clone was found once. As DNA, the CDR3 is TGTGCCAGCAGTTGGGGACAGGGCACAGATACGCAGTATTTT. It encodes CASSWGQGTDTQYF. The chain carries TRBV6-5 and TRBJ2-3; the match to TRBD1 covers 8 bases. Germline CDR1 is MNHEY and CDR2 is SVGAGI. V lost 4 bases to trimming and J lost 1 base; unmatched junction nucleotides: 1. CDR3 size: 14 residues.

The chain employs TRBV19 and TRBJ1-1, with D tentatively TRBD1 (5 bases). The CDR3 extends over 16 amino acids. Per the germline V gene, CDR1 is LNHDA and CDR2 is SQIVND (reference sequence). V lost 5 bases to trimming and J lost 1 base, with 17 bases between them. CDR3 bases: TGTGCCAGTAGTCGGCCCCGGGGCAGGGAGAACACTGAAGCTTTCTTT. This sequence encodes CASSRPRGRENTEAFF.

The chain recombines TRBV6-6 with TRBJ2-7; D unclear. The V end lost 7 bases, the J end lost 3 bases, and 13 bases lay between the germline ends. Germline V CDR1 and CDR2: MNHNY, SVGAGI (reference sequence). The CDR3 has 13 amino acids. The CDR3 here is CASTEDAYYEQYF. CDR3 DNA: TGTGCCAGCACCGAAGACGCGTACTACGAGCAGTACTTC.

The chain has TRBV13 and TRBJ1-4, with D unresolved. The CDR3 has 15 residues. Trimming removed 5 bases at V and 3 bases at J, with 13 bases between. Germline CDR1 and CDR2: PRHDT and FYEKMQ (reference sequence). The CDR3 region is CASSPPGRANEKLFF. The DNA of the CDR3 is TGTGCCAGCAGCCCCCCCGGGCGGGCTAATGAAAAACTGTTTTTT.

The chain links TRBV7-2 to TRBJ2-1, with D possibly being TRBD2 (7 bases). Germline lookup yields CDR1 SGHTA and CDR2 FQGNSA. The V end lost 0 bases, the J end lost 4 bases, and 16 bases lay between the germline ends. There are 17 residues in the CDR3. The CDR3 DNA follows: TGTGCCAGCAGCTTAGCGCCGGCGGGGGCGGGGTACAATGAGCAGTTCTTC. Translated: CASSLAPAGAGYNEQFF.

The chain couples TRBV16 to TRBJ1-3; D is unclear. The CDR3 spans 13 residues. Looked up from germline, CDR1 is KGHSY and CDR2 is FQNENV. Trimming stripped 4 bases from V and 8 bases from J, with 12 bases between. The chain's CDR3 is CASSLDPEYTIYF. CDR3 in DNA: TGTGCCAGCAGCCTAGACCCGGAATACACCATATATTTT.

The rearrangement uses TRBV10-3 and TRBJ2-1; no reliable D call. The CDR3 is 13 residues long. Per the germline V gene, CDR1 is ENHRY and CDR2 is SYGVKD. V lost 3 bases and J 8 bases, leaving 11 bases between the germline ends. The CDR3 bases are TGTGCCATCAGTGAAACAGAATGGGATGAGCAGTTCTTC. Residues: CAISETEWDEQFF.

This sequence joins TRBV7-2 and TRBJ1-5; D possibly corresponds to TRBD1 (5 bases). The V and J ends lost 6 bases and 1 base respectively, with 10 bases between them. CDR1 is SGHTA and CDR2 is FQGNSA in the germline V gene. The CDR3 covers 14 residues. The CDR3 nucleotides are TGTGCCAGCAGTCTTACAGGCAGCAATCAGCCCCAGCATTTT. Its protein is CASSLTGSNQPQHF.

This clone was seen only a few times. The rearrangement joins TRBV19 to TRBJ2-3, with 7 bases identical to TRBD1. Germline lookup yields CDR1 LNHDA and CDR2 SQIVND (reference sequence). CDR3 length equals 14 residues. V shed 8 bases and J 0 bases; nucleotides not matched to a gene: 5. In nucleotides, the CDR3 is TGTGCCAGTGCCGGGACAGCTAGCACAGATACGCAGTATTTT. Its protein product is CASAGTASTDTQYF.

This chain links TRBV15 with TRBJ1-1; no definite D call. Looked up from germline, CDR1 is LNHNV and CDR2 is YYDKDF (reference sequence). CDR3 size: 13 residues. V lost 4 bases, J lost 4 bases, and 10 bases lay in between. CDR3 protein: CATSTRSGTEAFF. The CDR3 DNA is TGTGCCACCAGCACCCGATCGGGCACTGAAGCTTTCTTT.

The rearrangement uses TRBV6-6 and TRBJ1-6, with D perhaps matching TRBD1 (5 bases). V lost 0 bases, J lost 10 bases, and 10 bases lay in between. Germline V lookup: CDR1 MNHNY, CDR2 SVGAGI (reference sequence). The CDR3 runs to 14 residues. In nucleotides, the CDR3 is TGTGCCAGCAGTTACTCTCAGGGAAGGTCACCCCTCCACTTT. The encoded protein is CASSYSQGRSPLHF.

This sequence joins TRBV7-2 and TRBJ1-4, with TRBD1 as a possible D gene (6 bases). Germline V gene data show CDR1 as SGHTA and CDR2 as FQGNSA. This CDR3 has 18 amino acids. V gave up 6 bases and J gave up 0 bases, with 20 bases separating them. The CDR3 sequence: CASSYLGGGSTTNEKLFF. In DNA form, the CDR3 reads TGTGCCAGCAGTTATCTGGGAGGGGGGTCGACAACTAATGAAAAACTGTTTTTT.

V gene TRBV5-5 combines with J gene TRBJ2-7, with D possibly being TRBD2 (6 bases). The CDR3 is 13 residues long. V was trimmed by 7 bases and J by 0 bases, leaving 11 bases between them. Germline V gives CDR1 SGHKS, CDR2 YYEKEE (reference sequence). CDR3 DNA sequence: TGTGCCAGCCCGGAGGGCAGCTCCTACGAGCAGTACTTC. Encoded protein: CASPEGSSYEQYF.

This sequence joins TRBV4-3 and TRBJ2-5; D remains unclear. Germline CDR1 LGHNA, CDR2 YSLEER. This CDR3 is built from 15 residues. The V end was cut by 0 bases, the J end by 3 bases, with 11 bases between. The CDR3 sequence is CASSQDVGNEETQYF. The CDR3 nucleotides are TGCGCCAGCAGCCAAGATGTTGGGAACGAAGAGACCCAGTACTTC.

The V gene is TRBV30, the J gene TRBJ1-2; 8 bases map to TRBD1. Germline loops: CDR1 GTSNPN, CDR2 SVGIG (reference sequence). CDR3 length equals 15 residues. Trimming removed 4 bases from V and 7 bases from J; junction bases left unmatched: 14. The CDR3 loop is CAWTRSRQGRGGYTF. The CDR3 DNA reads TGTGCCTGGACCAGATCAAGACAGGGGCGGGGTGGCTACACCTTC. Full variable domain (rest looked up from reference TRBV30 and TRBJ1-2): SQTIHQWPATLVQPVGSPLSLECTVEGTSNPNLYWYRQAAGRGLQLLFYSVGIGQISSEVPQNLSASRPQDRQFILSSKKLLLSDSGFYLCAWTRSRQGRGGYTFGSGTRLTVV.

V and J are TRBV5-1 and TRBJ2-2; tentatively, D is TRBD1 (5 bases). Germline loops: CDR1 SGHRS, CDR2 YFSETQ. The CDR3 totals 15 residues. The V and J ends lost 0 bases and 1 base respectively, with 7 bases between them. CDR3 sequence reads: CASSLGGQNTGELFF. The CDR3 DNA reads TGCGCCAGCAGCTTGGGCGGACAGAACACCGGGGAGCTGTTTTTT.

V is TRBV3-1 (or the pseudogene TRBV3-2) and J is TRBJ1-1; D gene ambiguous. Germline V lookup: CDR1 LGHDT, CDR2 YNNKEL (reference sequence). V was trimmed by 1 base and J by 4 bases, leaving 1 base between them. The length of the CDR3 is 11 residues. CDR3 protein: CASSQGTEAFF. The CDR3 DNA reads as TGTGCCAGCAGCCAAGGCACTGAAGCTTTCTTT.